Listed below are T cell receptor beta chains from one sample, sequenced in a study of control samples from healthy donors and cancer patients. Only in-frame clones appear in the TCRdb table, and some are missing; sequencing was by immunoSEQ multiplex PCR. The sample comprises about 110,000 clones, approximately 80% of which are singletons, and about 5.9% rests with the top ten. Material for sequencing was blood. These receptors were taken from a man younger than 35 in good health. Both conserved end residues are part of each CDR3. A D gene is named only where the DNA matches it firmly. Part of the rows lack a size; the others show once, few, many or a class for expanded clones.

V gene	J gene	D gene	clone size	CDR3 DNA	CDR3 protein
TRBV4-1	TRBJ1-1	TRBD1	.	TGCGCCAGCAGCCAATTCGGACAGGGGAACACTGAAGCTTTCTTT	CASSQFGQGNTEAFF
TRBV5-1	TRBJ1-2	.	.	TGCGCCAGCAGCTTGATCCCAGGGAGCTATGGCTACACCTTC	CASSLIPGSYGYTF
TRBV6-6	TRBJ1-2	TRBD1	few	TGTGCCAGCAGAGGACAGGGGGATGGCTACACCTTC	CASRGQGDGYTF
TRBV29-1	TRBJ2-7	.	.	TGCAGCGCAGTAACACAGGGCGGCGAGCAGTACTTC	CSAVTQGGEQYF
TRBV4-2	TRBJ1-3	.	.	TGTGCCAGCAGCTCCGGGACACAAAGCTCTGGAAACACCATATATTTT	CASSSGTQSSGNTIYF
TRBV19	TRBJ2-6	.	.	TGTGCCAGTAGTATAGCAGGAGGGGGCACTGGGGCCAACGTCCTGACTTTC	CASSIAGGGTGANVLTF
TRBV5-1	TRBJ2-5	TRBD2	.	TGCGCCAGCAGCTCCGGGCTAGCGGGGGATCTCCAAGAGACCCAGTACTTC	CASSSGLAGDLQETQYF
TRBV6-4	TRBJ1-1	.	.	TGTGCCAGCAGTGACTCGAGGCACGGGAACACTGAAGCTTTCTTT	CASSDSRHGNTEAFF
TRBV23-1	TRBJ1-1	.	.	TGCGCAGGGGGGGACACTGAAGCTTTCTTT	CAGGDTEAFF
TRBV28	TRBJ2-5	TRBD1	.	TGTGCCAGCAGTTCCCCCAACAGGGGGTGGGAGACCCAGTACTTC	CASSSPNRGWETQYF
TRBV6-1	TRBJ1-4	TRBD1	.	TGTGCCAGCAGTGGCCGGGACAGGGGAGCTAATGAAAAACTGTTTTTT	CASSGRDRGANEKLFF
TRBV14	TRBJ2-3	.	.	TGTGCCAGCAGCCAAGGAGAGGCAGATACGCAGTATTTT	CASSQGEADTQYF
TRBV5-1	TRBJ2-3	TRBD2	.	TGCGCCAGCAGCTTGGCGAGAATAGCGGGGTCTAGCACAGATACGCAGTATTTT	CASSLARIAGSSTDTQYF
TRBV14	TRBJ2-3	TRBD1	.	TGTGCCAGCAGCCAAGATTTGGGGGGACAGGGGACGACCAAACTTAGCACAGATACGCAGTATTTT	CASSQDLGGQGTTKLSTDTQYF
TRBV12-3/TRBV12-4	TRBJ1-2	.	.	TGTGCCAGCAGTTTAGATTTTTATGGCTACACCTTC	CASSLDFYGYTF
TRBV28	TRBJ2-1	TRBD2	.	TGTGCCAGCAGTCCGGGACTAGCCTACAATGAGCAGTTCTTC	CASSPGLAYNEQFF
TRBV15	TRBJ2-2	TRBD1	.	TGTGCCACCAGCTCCCGACAGGGGGCCAACACCGGGGAGCTGTTTTTT	CATSSRQGANTGELFF
TRBV9	TRBJ2-6	.	.	TGTGCCAGCAGCGCCTCGGCAAAATCTGGGGCCAACGTCCTGACTTTC	CASSASAKSGANVLTF
TRBV5-5	TRBJ2-1	TRBD1	.	TGTGCCAGCAGCCGCTCGGGACAGCTAACCTACAATGAGCAGTTCTTC	CASSRSGQLTYNEQFF
TRBV11-1	TRBJ2-1	.	.	TGTGCCAGCAGCTTAGGTGGGACGGGTGAGAATGAGCAGTTCTTC	CASSLGGTGENEQFF
TRBV6-6	TRBJ1-2	.	.	TGTGCCAGCGATGGAAAGGTCTATGGCTACACCTTC	CASDGKVYGYTF
TRBV28	TRBJ1-3	.	.	TGTGCCAGCAATCTGCGGGGGACTAGGGGAAACACCATATATTTT	CASNLRGTRGNTIYF
TRBV11-2	TRBJ1-2	.	.	TGTGCCAGCAGTTTCGGGCGATGGTACTATGGCTACACCTTC	CASSFGRWYYGYTF
TRBV28	TRBJ2-1	.	.	TGTGCCAGCAGCGTCGGGACTGGCAATGAGCAGTTCTTC	CASSVGTGNEQFF
TRBV4-2	TRBJ1-4	.	.	TGTGCCAGCAGCGGGACCCCGGGCTCAACTAATGAAAAACTGTTTTTT	CASSGTPGSTNEKLFF
TRBV4-1	TRBJ1-3	.	.	TGCGCCAGCAGCCCGGTGTGGGGGGCGGAATCGGTGAACACCATATATTTT	CASSPVWGAESVNTIYF
TRBV5-6	TRBJ1-1	.	.	TGTGCCAGCAGGTCACAGGGTTGGGACACTGAAGCTTTCTTT	CASRSQGWDTEAFF
TRBV6-5	TRBJ1-1	TRBD1	.	TGTGCCAGCAGTACACGGACAGGGTACACTGAAGCTTTCTTT	CASSTRTGYTEAFF
TRBV6-5	TRBJ1-1	.	.	TGTGCCAGCAGTTACTGGCCCGGGCACGCTTTCTTT	CASSYWPGHAFF
TRBV13	TRBJ2-7	.	once	TGTGCCAGCAGCTCCTCCCGGACCTTCCTCTCCTACGAGCAGTACTTC	CASSSSRTFLSYEQYF
TRBV3-1/TRBV3-2	TRBJ2-7	.	.	TGTGCCAGCAGCCAAGATCTAGTTTACGAGCAGTACTTC	CASSQDLVYEQYF
TRBV3-1/TRBV3-2	TRBJ1-1	.	.	TGTGCCAGCAGCCTGGTTGGGACTGAAGCTTTCTTT	CASSLVGTEAFF
TRBV7-2	TRBJ1-2	TRBD1	.	TGTGCCAGCAGCGGGGCCGGAGGACAGGGGCCAGCTAACTATGGCTACACCTTC	CASSGAGGQGPANYGYTF
TRBV4-1	TRBJ2-3	.	.	TGCGCCAGCAGCTCTCAGTTCGGAAACACAGATACGCAGTATTTT	CASSSQFGNTDTQYF